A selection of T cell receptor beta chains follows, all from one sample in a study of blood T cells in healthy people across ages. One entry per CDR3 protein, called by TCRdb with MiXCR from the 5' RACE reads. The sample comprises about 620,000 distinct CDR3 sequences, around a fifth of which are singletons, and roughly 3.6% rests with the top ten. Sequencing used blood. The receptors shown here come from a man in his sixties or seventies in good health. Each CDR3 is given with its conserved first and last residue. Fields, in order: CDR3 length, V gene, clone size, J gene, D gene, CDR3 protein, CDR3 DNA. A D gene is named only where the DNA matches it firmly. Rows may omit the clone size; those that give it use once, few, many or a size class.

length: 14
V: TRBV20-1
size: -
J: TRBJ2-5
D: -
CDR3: CSARDRGSQETQYF
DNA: TGCAGTGCTAGAGATAGAGGGTCGCAAGAGACCCAGTACTTC

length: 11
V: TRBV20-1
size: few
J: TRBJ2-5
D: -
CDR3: CSARDHKTQCF
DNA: TGCAGTGCTAGAGATCATAAGACCCAGTGCTTC

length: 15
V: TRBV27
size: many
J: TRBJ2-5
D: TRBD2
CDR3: CASSKLAGGEETQYF
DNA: TGTGCCAGCAGCAAGCTAGCGGGAGGGGAAGAGACCCAGTACTTC

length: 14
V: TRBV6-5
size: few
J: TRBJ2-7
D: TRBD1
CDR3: CASSWDRAAYEQYF
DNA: TGTGCCAGCAGTTGGGACAGGGCGGCCTACGAGCAGTACTTC

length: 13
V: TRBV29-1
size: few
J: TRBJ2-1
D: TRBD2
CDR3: CSVVAGAYNEQFF
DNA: TGCAGCGTTGTAGCGGGAGCCTACAATGAGCAGTTCTTC

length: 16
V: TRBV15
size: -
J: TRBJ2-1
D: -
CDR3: CATSTQVFVAVDEQFF
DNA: TGTGCCACCAGCACCCAGGTATTCGTCGCAGTGGATGAGCAGTTCTTC

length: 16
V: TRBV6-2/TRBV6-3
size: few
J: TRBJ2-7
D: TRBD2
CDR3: CASSYKRKAGNYEQYF
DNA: TGTGCCAGCAGTTACAAGAGAAAAGCGGGGAACTACGAGCAGTACTTC

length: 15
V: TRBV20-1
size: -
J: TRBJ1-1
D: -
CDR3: CSARAAGSGSTEAFF
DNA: TGCAGTGCTAGAGCAGCGGGGTCGGGGAGCACTGAAGCTTTCTTT

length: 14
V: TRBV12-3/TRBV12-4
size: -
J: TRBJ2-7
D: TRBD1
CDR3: CASMQWTGNYEQYF
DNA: TGTGCCAGCATGCAGTGGACAGGGAACTACGAGCAGTACTTC

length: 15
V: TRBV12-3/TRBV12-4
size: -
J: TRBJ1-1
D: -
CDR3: CASTPWGRWDTEAFF
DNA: TGTGCCAGCACCCCCTGGGGCAGGTGGGACACTGAAGCTTTCTTT

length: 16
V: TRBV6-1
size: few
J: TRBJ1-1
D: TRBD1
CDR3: CASCEAGTGGRTEAFF
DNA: TGTGCCAGCTGCGAAGCCGGGACAGGGGGTCGGACTGAAGCTTTCTTT

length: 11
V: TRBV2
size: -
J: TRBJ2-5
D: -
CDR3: CASGRKETQYF
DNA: TGTGCCAGCGGGAGGAAAGAGACCCAGTACTTC

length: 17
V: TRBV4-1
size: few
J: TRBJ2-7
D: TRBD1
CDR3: CASKQLLLGQGSYEQYF
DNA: TGCGCCAGCAAGCAGCTACTCTTGGGACAGGGATCCTACGAGCAGTACTTC

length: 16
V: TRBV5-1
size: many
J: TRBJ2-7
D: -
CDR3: CASSLGAIRTATEQYF
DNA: TGCGCCAGCAGCTTGGGGGCCATTAGGACAGCTACCGAGCAGTACTTC

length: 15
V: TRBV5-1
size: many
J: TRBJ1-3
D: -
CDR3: CASSRASGSGNTIYF
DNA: TGCGCCAGCAGCAGGGCATCGGGGTCTGGAAACACCATATATTTT

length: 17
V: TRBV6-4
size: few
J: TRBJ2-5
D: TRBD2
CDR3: CASRRESLIKDQETQYF
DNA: TGTGCCAGCAGGCGGGAGAGCCTTATAAAGGACCAAGAGACCCAGTACTTC

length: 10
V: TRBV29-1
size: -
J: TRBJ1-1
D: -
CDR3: CSVGVSEAFF
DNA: TGCAGCGTGGGGGTCTCTGAAGCTTTCTTT

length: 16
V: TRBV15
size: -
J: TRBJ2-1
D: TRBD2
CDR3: CATSRGGRPSYNEQFF
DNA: TGTGCCACCAGCAGAGGCGGGAGGCCCTCCTACAATGAGCAGTTCTTC

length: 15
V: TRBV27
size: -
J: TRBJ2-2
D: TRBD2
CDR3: CASSSSGVGTGELFF
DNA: TGTGCCAGCAGCTCTAGCGGGGTGGGAACCGGGGAGCTGTTTTTT

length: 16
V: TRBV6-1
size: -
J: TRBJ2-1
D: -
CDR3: CASSDEGRVTYNEQFF
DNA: TGTGCCAGCAGTGATGAGGGGCGCGTAACCTACAATGAGCAGTTCTTC

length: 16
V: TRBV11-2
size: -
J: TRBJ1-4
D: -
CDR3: CASSSSNQGTNEKLFF
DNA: TGTGCCAGCAGCTCGTCTAATCAGGGTACTAATGAAAAACTGTTTTTT

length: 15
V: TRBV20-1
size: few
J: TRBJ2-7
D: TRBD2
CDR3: CSAQPGLAGTYEQYF
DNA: TGCAGTGCTCAACCGGGACTAGCGGGGACCTACGAGCAGTACTTC

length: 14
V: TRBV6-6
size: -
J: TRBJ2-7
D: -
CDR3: CASRGTDPFGEQYF
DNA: TGTGCCAGCCGCGGGACAGACCCTTTTGGCGAGCAGTACTTC

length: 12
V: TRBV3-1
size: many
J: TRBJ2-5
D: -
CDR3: CASSQVRETQYF
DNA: TGTGCCAGCAGCCAAGTGCGAGAGACCCAGTACTTC

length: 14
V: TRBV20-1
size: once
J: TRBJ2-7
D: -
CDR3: CSARDQTRWYEQYF
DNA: TGCAGTGCTAGAGATCAAACCCGATGGTACGAGCAGTACTTC

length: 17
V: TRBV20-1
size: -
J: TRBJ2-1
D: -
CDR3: CSTLSYKRGSSYNEQFF
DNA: TGCAGTACTCTAAGTTATAAACGGGGGAGCTCCTACAATGAGCAGTTCTTC

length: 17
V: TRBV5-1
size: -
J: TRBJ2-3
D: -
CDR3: CASSLGQQGIGTDTQYF
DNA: TGCGCCAGCAGCTTGGGCCAGCAGGGAATTGGCACAGATACGCAGTATTTT

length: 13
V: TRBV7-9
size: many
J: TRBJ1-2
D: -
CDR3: CASSLWQGNGYTF
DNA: TGTGCCAGCAGCTTATGGCAGGGGAATGGCTACACCTTC

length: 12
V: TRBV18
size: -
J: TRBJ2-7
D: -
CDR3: CARSPGGYEQYF
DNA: TGTGCCCGCTCACCGGGTGGATACGAGCAGTACTTC

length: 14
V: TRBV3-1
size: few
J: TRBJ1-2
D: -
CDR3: CASSPTGRDYGYTF
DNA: TGTGCCAGCAGCCCTACAGGGAGGGACTATGGCTACACCTTC

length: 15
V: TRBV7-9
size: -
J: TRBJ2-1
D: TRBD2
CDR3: CASSFPQRDHNEQFF
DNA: TGTGCCAGCAGCTTCCCCCAGCGGGATCACAATGAGCAGTTCTTC

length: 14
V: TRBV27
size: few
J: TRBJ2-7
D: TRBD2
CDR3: CASSLAGGAREQYF
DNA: TGTGCCAGCAGTTTAGCGGGAGGAGCACGAGAGCAGTACTTC

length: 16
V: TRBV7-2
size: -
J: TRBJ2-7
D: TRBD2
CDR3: CASSLGGTSAPYEQYF
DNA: TGTGCCAGCAGCTTAGGCGGGACTAGCGCTCCCTACGAGCAGTACTTC

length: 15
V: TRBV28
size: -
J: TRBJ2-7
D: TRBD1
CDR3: CASSSSGGHFYEQYF
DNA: TGTGCCAGCAGTTCCTCAGGGGGCCACTTCTACGAGCAGTACTTC

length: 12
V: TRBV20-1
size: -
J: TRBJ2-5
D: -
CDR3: CSAVEGEETQYF
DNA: TGCAGTGCGGTGGAGGGAGAAGAGACCCAGTACTTC

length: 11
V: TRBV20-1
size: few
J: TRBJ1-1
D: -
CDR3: CSLRMNTEAFF
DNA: TGCTCACTACGGATGAACACTGAAGCTTTCTTT

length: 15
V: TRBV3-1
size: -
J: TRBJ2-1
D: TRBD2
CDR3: CASSQTSGRHNEQFF
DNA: TGTGCCAGCAGCCAAACTAGCGGGCGCCACAATGAGCAGTTCTTC

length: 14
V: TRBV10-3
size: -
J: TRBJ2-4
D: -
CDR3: CAISPSPSKAIQYF
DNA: TGTGCCATCAGTCCTAGCCCCTCTAAGGCCATTCAGTACTTC

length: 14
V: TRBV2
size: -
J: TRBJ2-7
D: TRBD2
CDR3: CASNLAGSSYEQYF
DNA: TGTGCCAGCAACTTAGCGGGAAGCTCCTACGAGCAGTACTTC

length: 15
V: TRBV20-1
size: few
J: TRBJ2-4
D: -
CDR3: CSARDRVVGKNIQYF
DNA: TGCAGTGCTAGAGACAGGGTAGTAGGCAAAAACATTCAGTACTTC

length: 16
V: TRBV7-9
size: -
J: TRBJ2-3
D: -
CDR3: CASSATGTYNTDTQYF
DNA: TGTGCCAGCAGCGCAACCGGGACATATAACACAGATACGCAGTATTTT

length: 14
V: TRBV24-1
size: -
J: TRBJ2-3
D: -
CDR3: CATGAGGREDTQYF
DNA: TGTGCCACTGGGGCAGGGGGGCGTGAAGATACGCAGTATTTT

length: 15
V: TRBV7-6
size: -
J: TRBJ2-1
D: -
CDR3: CASSPTRYMNNERFF
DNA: TGTGCCAGCAGCCCGACTAGATATATGAACAATGAGCGGTTCTTC

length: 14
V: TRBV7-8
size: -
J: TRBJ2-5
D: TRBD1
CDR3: CASSWTGERGTQYF
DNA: TGTGCCAGCAGCTGGACAGGGGAACGGGGGACCCAGTACTTC

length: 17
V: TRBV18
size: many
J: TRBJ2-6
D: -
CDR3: CASSPPDSFSGANVLTF
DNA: TGTGCCAGCTCACCACCCGACAGCTTCTCTGGGGCCAACGTCCTGACTTTC

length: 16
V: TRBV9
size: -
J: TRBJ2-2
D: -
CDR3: CASSVSPIVGTGELFF
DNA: TGTGCCAGCAGCGTCTCCCCCATCGTGGGCACCGGGGAGCTGTTTTTT

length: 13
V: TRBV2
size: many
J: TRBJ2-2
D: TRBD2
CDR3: CASKREGTGELFF
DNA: TGTGCCAGCAAACGGGAGGGGACCGGGGAGCTGTTTTTT